This entry describes one TCR beta chain. As yet, its antigen is unknown. The data are from a study of PD-1 blockade in mismatch repair-deficient tumors. Study observations and caveats: Rapid post-treatment expansion, then contraction, generally preceding radiologic response, marked tumor-resident clones.

The data were produced by immunoSEQ multiplex PCR, yet TCRdb's version contains in-frame clones alone and is incomplete. The table has 50,000 or so clones, 81% seen once; the top ten hold 7% to 8.5%. CDR1 is KGHSH and CDR2 is LQKENI in the germline V gene. V gave up 0 bases and J gave up 5 bases; unmatched junction bases: 1. This CDR3 is 15 amino acids long. The chain combines TRBV18 with TRBJ2-1; 10 nucleotides line up with TRBD2. The starting material was peripheral blood, obtained about 4.5 months after starting pembrolizumab. This clonotype originated in an adult with mismatch repair-deficient cancer. The CDR3 DNA reads TGTGCCAGCTCACCACCAAGCGGGAGGGACAATGAGCAGTTCTTC. Encoded protein: CASSPPSGRDNEQFF.